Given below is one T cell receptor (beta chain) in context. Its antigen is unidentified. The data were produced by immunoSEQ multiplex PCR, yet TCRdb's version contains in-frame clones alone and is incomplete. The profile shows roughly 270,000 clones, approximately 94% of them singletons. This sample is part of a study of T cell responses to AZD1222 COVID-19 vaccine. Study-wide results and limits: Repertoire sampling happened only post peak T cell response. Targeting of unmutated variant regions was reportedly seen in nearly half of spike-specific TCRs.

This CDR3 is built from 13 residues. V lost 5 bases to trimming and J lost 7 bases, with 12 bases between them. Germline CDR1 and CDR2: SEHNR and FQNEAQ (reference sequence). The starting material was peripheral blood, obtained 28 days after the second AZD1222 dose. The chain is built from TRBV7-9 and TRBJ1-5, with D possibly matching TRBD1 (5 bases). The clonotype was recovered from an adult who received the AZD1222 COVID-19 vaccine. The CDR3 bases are TGTGCCAGCAGCGGGAGTCAGGGACAGCCCCAGCATTTT. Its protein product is CASSGSQGQPQHF.